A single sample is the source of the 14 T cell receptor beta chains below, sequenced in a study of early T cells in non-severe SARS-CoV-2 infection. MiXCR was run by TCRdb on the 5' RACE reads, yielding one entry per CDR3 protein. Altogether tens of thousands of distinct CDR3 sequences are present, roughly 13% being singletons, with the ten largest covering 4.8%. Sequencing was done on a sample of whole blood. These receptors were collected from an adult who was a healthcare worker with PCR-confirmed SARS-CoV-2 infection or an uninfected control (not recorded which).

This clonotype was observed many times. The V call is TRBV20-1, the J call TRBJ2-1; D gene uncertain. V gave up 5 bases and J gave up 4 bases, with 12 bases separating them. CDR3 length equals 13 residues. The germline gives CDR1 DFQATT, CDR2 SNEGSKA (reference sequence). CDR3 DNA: TGCAGTGCTCCCTCGAGCTTTTACAATGAGCAGTTCTTC. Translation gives CSAPSSFYNEQFF.

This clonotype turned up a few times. The CDR3 sequence is CASSPGQGHSPLHF. CDR3 DNA: TGTGCCAGCTCACCTGGACAGGGGCATTCACCCCTCCACTTT. The chain carries TRBV18 and TRBJ1-6; 9 bases match TRBD1. Germline CDR1 and CDR2: KGHSH and LQKENI. The CDR3 is 14 amino acids. After removal of 3 bases from V and 8 bases from J, the junction contained 2 bases not matched to a gene.

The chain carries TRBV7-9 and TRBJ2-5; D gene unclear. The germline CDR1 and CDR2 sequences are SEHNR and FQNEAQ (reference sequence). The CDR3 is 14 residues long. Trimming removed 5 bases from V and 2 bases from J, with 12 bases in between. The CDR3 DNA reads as TGTGCCAGCAGCCCGCGCGGCAAGCAAGAGACCCAGTACTTC. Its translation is CASSPRGKQETQYF. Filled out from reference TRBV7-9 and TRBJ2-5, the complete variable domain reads DTGVSQNPRHKITKRGQNVTFRCDPISEHNRLYWYRQTLGQGPEFLTYFQNEAQLEKSRLLSDRFSAERPKGSFSTLEIQRTEQGDSAMYLCASSPRGKQETQYFGPGTRLLVL.

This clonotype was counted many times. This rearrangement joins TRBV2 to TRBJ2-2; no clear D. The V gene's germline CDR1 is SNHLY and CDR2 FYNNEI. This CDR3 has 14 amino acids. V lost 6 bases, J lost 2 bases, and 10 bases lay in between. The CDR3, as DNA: TGTGCCAGCAGCGAAACGAGAAACACCGGGGAGCTGTTTTTT. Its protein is CASSETRNTGELFF.

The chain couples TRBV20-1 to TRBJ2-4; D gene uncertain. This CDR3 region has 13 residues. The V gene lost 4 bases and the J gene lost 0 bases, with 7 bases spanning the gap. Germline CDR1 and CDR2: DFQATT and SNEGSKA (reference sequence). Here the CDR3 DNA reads TGCAGTGCTACAACCGTAGCCAAAAACATTCAGTACTTC. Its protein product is CSATTVAKNIQYF.

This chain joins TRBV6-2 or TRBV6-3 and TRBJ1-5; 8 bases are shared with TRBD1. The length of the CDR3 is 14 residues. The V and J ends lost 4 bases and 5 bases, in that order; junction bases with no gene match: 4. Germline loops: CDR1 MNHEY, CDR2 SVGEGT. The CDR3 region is CASSSQGAYQPQHF. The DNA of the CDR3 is TGTGCCAGCAGTTCCCAGGGGGCCTATCAGCCCCAGCATTTT.

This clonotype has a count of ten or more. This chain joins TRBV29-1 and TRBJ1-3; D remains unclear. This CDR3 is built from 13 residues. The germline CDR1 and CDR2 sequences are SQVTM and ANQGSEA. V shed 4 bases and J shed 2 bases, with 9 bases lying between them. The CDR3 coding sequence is TGCAGCGTTGCGGAGCAGACTGGAAACACCATATATTTT. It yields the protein CSVAEQTGNTIYF. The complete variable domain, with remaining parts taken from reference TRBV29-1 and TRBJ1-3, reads SAVISQKPSRDICQRGTSLTIQCQVDSQVTMMFWYRQQPGQSLTLIATANQGSEATYESGFVIDKFPISRPNLTFSTLTVSNMSPEDSSIYLCSVAEQTGNTIYFGEGSWLTVV.

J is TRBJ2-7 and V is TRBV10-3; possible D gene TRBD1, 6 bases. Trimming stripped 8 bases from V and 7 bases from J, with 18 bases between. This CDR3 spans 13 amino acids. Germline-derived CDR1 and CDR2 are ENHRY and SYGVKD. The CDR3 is CAIGRDTSLEQYF. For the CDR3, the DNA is TGTGCCATCGGCCGGGACACCTCTCTGGAGCAGTACTTC.

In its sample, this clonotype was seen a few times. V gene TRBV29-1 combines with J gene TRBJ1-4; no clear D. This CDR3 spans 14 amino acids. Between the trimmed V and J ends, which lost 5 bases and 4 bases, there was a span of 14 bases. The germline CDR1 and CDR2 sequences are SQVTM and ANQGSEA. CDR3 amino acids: CSVSTGSGNEKLFF. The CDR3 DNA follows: TGCAGCGTTTCAACCGGATCCGGTAATGAAAAACTGTTTTTT.

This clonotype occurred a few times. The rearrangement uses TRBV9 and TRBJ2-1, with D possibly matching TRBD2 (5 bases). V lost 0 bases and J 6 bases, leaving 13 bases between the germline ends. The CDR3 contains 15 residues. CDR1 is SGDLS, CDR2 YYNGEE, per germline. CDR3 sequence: CASSVEVALPNEQFF. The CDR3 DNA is TGTGCCAGCAGCGTAGAAGTAGCGCTCCCCAATGAGCAGTTCTTC.

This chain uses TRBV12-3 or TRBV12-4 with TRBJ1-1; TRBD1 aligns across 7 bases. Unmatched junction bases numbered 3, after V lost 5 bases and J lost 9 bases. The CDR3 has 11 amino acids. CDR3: CASSPGQKAFF. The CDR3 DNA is TGTGCCAGCAGTCCGGGACAGAAAGCTTTCTTT.

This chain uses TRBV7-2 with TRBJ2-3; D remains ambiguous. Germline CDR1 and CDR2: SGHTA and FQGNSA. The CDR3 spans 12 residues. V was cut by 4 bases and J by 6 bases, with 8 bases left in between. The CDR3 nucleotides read TGTGCCAGCAGCTCTTGGTCGGATACGCAGTATTTT. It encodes CASSSWSDTQYF.

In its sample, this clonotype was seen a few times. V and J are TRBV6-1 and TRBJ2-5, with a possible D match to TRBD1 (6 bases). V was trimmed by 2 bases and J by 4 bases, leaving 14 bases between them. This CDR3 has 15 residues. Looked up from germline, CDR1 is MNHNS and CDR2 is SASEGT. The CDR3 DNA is TGTGCCAGCAGTGAATCCCAGGGGATGGCAGAGACCCAGTACTTC. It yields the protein CASSESQGMAETQYF.

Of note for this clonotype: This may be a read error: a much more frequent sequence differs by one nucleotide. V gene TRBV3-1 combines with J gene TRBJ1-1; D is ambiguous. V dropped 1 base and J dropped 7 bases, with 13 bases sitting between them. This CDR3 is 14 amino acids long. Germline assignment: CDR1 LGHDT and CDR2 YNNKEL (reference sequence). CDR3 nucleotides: TGTGCCAGCAGCCAAGGGGGAACATTCAATGAAGCTTTCTTT. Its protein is CASSQGGTFNEAFF.